This entry is about one T cell receptor (beta chain). Antigen unknown. The data are from a study of T cells in localized non-small cell lung cancer. Study observations and caveats: Across samples, adjacent lung featured a median roughly 56 of the top 100 tumor clones. Heterogeneity remains possible, as sequencing covered one tumor region only. An association was observed between higher blood T cell density and longer overall survival. Clonality of T cells reached its maximum in uninvolved adjacent lung, surpassing tumor.

After removal of 0 bases from V and 2 bases from J, the junction contained 3 bases not matched to a gene. CDR1 SGHRS and CDR2 YFSETQ come from the germline V gene. The CDR3 contains 15 residues. Some clones are missing from TCRdb's copy, which holds only in-frame ones; the method was immunoSEQ multiplex PCR. The sample consists of thousands of clones, about half of them appearing once. The gene calls are TRBV5-1 and TRBJ2-7, with 9 bases aligning to TRBD2. The sample consisted of lymph node tissue, taken before any cancer treatment. The source of this sequence is a man aged 35-69 years with stage I lung adenocarcinoma. CDR3 sequence (DNA): TGCGCCAGCAGCTTGGCCGCTAGCGGGACCTACGAGCAGTACTTC. Translating it yields CASSLAASGTYEQYF.